Presented here are 20 T cell receptor beta chains from one specimen sequenced in a study of cytotoxic CD8 clonotypes in ibrutinib-treated CLL. This table comes from immunoSEQ multiplex PCR, and its TCRdb copy is limited to in-frame clones, with some not included. The data contain over 250,000 clones, 76% of them singletons. Sequenced material: PBMCs, taken at disease progression, from a patient treated with ibrutinib. All receptors come from a human donor with chronic lymphocytic leukemia.

The chain recombines TRBV29-1 with TRBJ2-1, with 8 nucleotides matching TRBD1. Unmatched junction bases numbered 13, after V lost 7 bases and J lost 5 bases. The CDR3 totals 15 residues. Germline V gene data show CDR1 as SQVTM and CDR2 as ANQGSEA. This CDR3 is CSGDHRTGLNNEQFF. CDR3 sequence (DNA): TGCAGCGGGGATCATCGGACAGGGCTCAACAATGAGCAGTTCTTC.

This chain uses TRBV9 with TRBJ2-7; D is ambiguous. This CDR3 is 12 amino acids long. V was shortened by 3 bases and J by 4 bases, with 8 bases between the two germline ends. CDR1 is SGDLS and CDR2 is YYNGEE in the germline V gene. Written as DNA, the CDR3 is TGTGCCAGCAGCGGGGCCGGGTACGAGCAGTACTTC. Its protein product is CASSGAGYEQYF.

The V call is TRBV19, the J call TRBJ1-1; D unclear. Germline CDR1 and CDR2: LNHDA and SQIVND (reference sequence). The V and J ends lost 5 bases and 4 bases respectively, with 11 bases between them. This CDR3 is 13 amino acids long. CDR3 DNA: TGTGCCAGTAGTTCCCGAGTGAGCACTGAAGCTTTCTTT. Translated: CASSSRVSTEAFF. Supplemented by reference TRBV19 and TRBJ1-1, the full variable domain reads DGGITQSPKYLFRKEGQNVTLSCEQNLNHDAMYWYRQDPGQGLRLIYYSQIVNDFQKGDIAEGYSVSREKKESFPLTVTSAQKNPTAFYLCASSSRVSTEAFFGQGTRLTVV.

In its sample, this clone was seen a few times. The V and J genes are TRBV6-1 and TRBJ1-3, with D possibly matching TRBD1 (5 bases). Deletions cut 4 bases from V and 4 bases from J, with 20 bases between. CDR3 size: 17 residues. Looked up from germline, CDR1 is MNHNS and CDR2 is SASEGT. CDR3 protein: CASSAGAAISNGNTIYF. DNA for the CDR3: TGTGCCAGCAGTGCTGGGGCGGCCATATCAAACGGAAACACCATATATTTT.

The chain carries TRBV6-6 and TRBJ2-5; 13 bases align to TRBD2. This CDR3 is 15 amino acids long. CDR1 is MNHNY, CDR2 SVGAGI, per germline (reference sequence). Trimming cost V 8 bases and J 5 bases; bases outside gene matches: 8. The CDR3 coding sequence is TGTGCCAGCCGACGGACTAGCGGGGGAGACGAGACCCAGTACTTC. Amino acids: CASRRTSGGDETQYF.

The genes are TRBV4-3 and TRBJ1-1; TRBD1 is a possible D gene (6 bases). The CDR3 contains 16 residues. Germline values: CDR1 LGHNA, CDR2 YSLEER. Trimming took off 4 bases at V and 4 bases at J, with 19 bases between the two ends. CDR3 amino acids: CASSPAPTGLLTEAFF. For the CDR3, the DNA is TGCGCCAGCAGCCCAGCCCCGACAGGCTTGCTCACTGAAGCTTTCTTT.

This CDR3 reads CASRLGPGGTEAFF. The CDR3 bases are TGCGCCAGCCGTCTTGGGCCTGGCGGAACTGAAGCTTTCTTT. The V gene is TRBV4-1, the J gene TRBJ1-1; D call uncertain. With 8 bases removed from V and 5 bases from J, the gap between germline ends came to 18 bases. The CDR3 has 14 amino acids. Germline-derived CDR1 and CDR2 are MGHRA and YSYEKL.

The chain carries TRBV9 and TRBJ2-1; 10 positions match TRBD2. The CDR3 sequence is 16 residues long. The V and J ends lost 2 bases and 9 bases, in that order; junction bases with no gene match: 11. Germline assignment: CDR1 SGDLS and CDR2 YYNGEE. The CDR3 is CASSVPSSGSLTEQFF. CDR3 coding DNA: TGTGCCAGCAGCGTCCCTTCTAGCGGGAGTCTTACTGAGCAGTTCTTC.

This chain joins TRBV7-6 and TRBJ2-1, with TRBD2 matching 14 bases. The CDR3 runs to 18 residues. The V and J ends lost 5 bases and 4 bases, in that order; junction bases with no gene match: 10. Germline-derived CDR1 and CDR2 are SGHVS and FNYEAQ. CDR3 coding DNA: TGTGCCAGCAGCCCAAAGACTAGCGGGAGGGCCTTGTACAATGAGCAGTTCTTC. It codes for CASSPKTSGRALYNEQFF.

DNA for the CDR3: TGCGCCAGCAGCCAAGGCCCTCAGGGGACTGAAGCTTTCTTT. Its protein product is CASSQGPQGTEAFF. The chain employs TRBV4-1 and TRBJ1-1; perhaps TRBD1 as D (6 bases). Germline V gives CDR1 MGHRA, CDR2 YSYEKL. The CDR3 spans 14 residues. Trimming left V 1 base short and J 5 bases short, with 11 bases between.

The rearrangement links TRBV7-2 to TRBJ2-7; 11 nucleotides align to TRBD2. This CDR3 is built from 15 residues. The V gene's germline CDR1 is SGHTA and CDR2 FQGNSA. Trimming at V came to 5 bases and at J to 4 bases, leaving 7 bases not matched to a gene. CDR3 region: CASSAKTSGNYEQYF. Written as DNA, the CDR3 is TGTGCCAGCAGCGCCAAGACTAGCGGGAATTACGAGCAGTACTTC. The entire variable domain, with the rest obtained from reference TRBV7-2 and TRBJ2-7, is as follows: GAGVSQSPSNKVTEKGKDVELRCDPISGHTALYWYRQSLGQGLEFLIYFQGNSAPDKSGLPSDRFSAERTGGSVSTLTIQRTQQEDSAVYLCASSAKTSGNYEQYFGPGTRLTVT.

This chain uses TRBV2 with TRBJ1-5, with TRBD1 identical over 7 bases. The germline CDR1 and CDR2 sequences are SNHLY and FYNNEI. The CDR3 has 15 residues. Trimming removed 4 bases from V and 3 bases from J; junction bases left unmatched: 6. CDR3 sequence reads: CASSVTGANNQPQHF. The CDR3 coding sequence is TGTGCCAGCAGTGTCACAGGGGCCAACAATCAGCCCCAGCATTTT.

The genes are TRBV11-2 and TRBJ2-5; 9 positions match TRBD1. The CDR3 covers 16 residues. Germline-derived CDR1 and CDR2 are SGHAT and FQNNGV. With V trimmed by 4 bases and J by 1 base, 7 bases remained unmatched. The CDR3 here is CASSYTPGQGQETQYF. The CDR3 DNA reads as TGTGCCAGCAGCTACACACCGGGACAGGGCCAAGAGACCCAGTACTTC.

The V and J genes are TRBV29-1 and TRBJ1-1, with a possible D match to TRBD1 (6 bases). This CDR3 comprises 14 residues. CDR1 is SQVTM, CDR2 ANQGSEA, per germline. V was clipped by 2 bases and J by 1 base, with 11 bases between them. This CDR3 is CSVERGGSNTEAFF. In DNA form, the CDR3 reads TGCAGCGTTGAAAGGGGGGGCTCGAACACTGAAGCTTTCTTT.

This chain connects TRBV6-1 to TRBJ1-6; 7 bases fit TRBD1. With 5 bases clipped from V and 4 bases from J, the junction kept 5 bases outside the gene matches. Germline-derived CDR1 and CDR2 are MNHNS and SASEGT. This CDR3 region has 15 residues. CDR3 amino acids: CASSSRDRYNSPLHF. The CDR3 bases are TGTGCCAGCAGTTCCCGGGACAGATATAATTCACCCCTCCACTTT.

The gene calls are TRBV7-8 and TRBJ1-2, with D possibly matching TRBD1 (5 bases). CDR1 SGHVS and CDR2 FQNEAQ come from the germline V gene. Deletions cut 1 base from V and 4 bases from J, with 7 bases between. CDR3 length: 13 residues. Written as DNA, the CDR3 is TGTGCCAGCAGCTTAGGGGGGGTCTATGGCTACACCTTC. Translated: CASSLGGVYGYTF.

V gene TRBV5-1 combines with J gene TRBJ2-3; D gene uncertain. The germline V gene has CDR1 SGHRS and CDR2 YFSETQ. Between the trimmed V and J ends, which lost 0 bases and 4 bases, there was a span of 6 bases. The CDR3 is made up of 13 amino acids. CDR3 DNA: TGCGCCAGCAGCTTGGGATGGGCAGATACGCAGTATTTT. Its translation is CASSLGWADTQYF.

This chain uses TRBV11-2 with TRBJ2-7; tentative D call: TRBD2 (7 bases). Germline V gene data show CDR1 as SGHAT and CDR2 as FQNNGV. CDR3 length: 14 residues. Trimming pared 4 bases from V and 1 base from J, leaving 11 bases between. The CDR3 region has the DNA TGTGCCAGCAGCTGGGCGGGGGCATCCTACGAGCAGTACTTC. Residues: CASSWAGASYEQYF.

The chain couples TRBV7-2 to TRBJ2-7; D might be TRBD1 (6 bases). With 4 bases removed from V and 3 bases from J, the gap between germline ends came to 16 bases. Germline V CDR1 and CDR2: SGHTA, FQGNSA. The CDR3 totals 15 residues. CDR3 residues: CASSSTGLHLYEQYF. CDR3 DNA sequence: TGTGCCAGCAGCTCCACAGGGCTTCACCTCTACGAGCAGTACTTC.

The chain has TRBV7-8 and TRBJ1-2; D is unresolved. CDR3 length equals 16 residues. Per germline, CDR1 SGHVS and CDR2 FQNEAQ. Trimming left V 1 base short and J 0 bases short, with 12 bases between. The CDR3 spells CASSLGVAPANYGYTF. The CDR3 region has the DNA TGTGCCAGCAGCTTAGGGGTGGCACCGGCTAACTATGGCTACACCTTC.